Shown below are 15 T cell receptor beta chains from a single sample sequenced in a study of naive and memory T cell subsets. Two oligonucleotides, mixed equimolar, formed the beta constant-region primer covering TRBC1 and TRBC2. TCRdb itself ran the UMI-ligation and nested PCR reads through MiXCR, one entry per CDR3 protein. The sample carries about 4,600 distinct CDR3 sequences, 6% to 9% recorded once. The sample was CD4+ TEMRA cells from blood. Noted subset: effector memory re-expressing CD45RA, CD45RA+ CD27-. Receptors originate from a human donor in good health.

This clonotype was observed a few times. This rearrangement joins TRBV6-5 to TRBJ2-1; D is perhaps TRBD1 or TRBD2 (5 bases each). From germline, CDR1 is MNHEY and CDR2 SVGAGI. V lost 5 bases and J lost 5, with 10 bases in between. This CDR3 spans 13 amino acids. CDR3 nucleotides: TGTGCCAGCAGTAGGGACCGTCACAATGAGCAGTTCTTC. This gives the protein CASSRDRHNEQFF.

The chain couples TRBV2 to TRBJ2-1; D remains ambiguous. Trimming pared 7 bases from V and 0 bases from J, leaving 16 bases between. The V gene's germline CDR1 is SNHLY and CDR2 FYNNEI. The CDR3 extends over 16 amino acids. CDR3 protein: CASTTTLLSSYNEQFF. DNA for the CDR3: TGTGCCAGCACCACAACACTGCTGAGCTCCTACAATGAGCAGTTCTTC.

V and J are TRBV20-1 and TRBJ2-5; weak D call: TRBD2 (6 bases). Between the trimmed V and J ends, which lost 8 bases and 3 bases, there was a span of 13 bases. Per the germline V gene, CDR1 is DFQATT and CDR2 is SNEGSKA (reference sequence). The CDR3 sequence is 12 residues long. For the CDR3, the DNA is TGCAGTTTTTTAGCGGACAAAGAGACCCAGTACTTC. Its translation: CSFLADKETQYF.

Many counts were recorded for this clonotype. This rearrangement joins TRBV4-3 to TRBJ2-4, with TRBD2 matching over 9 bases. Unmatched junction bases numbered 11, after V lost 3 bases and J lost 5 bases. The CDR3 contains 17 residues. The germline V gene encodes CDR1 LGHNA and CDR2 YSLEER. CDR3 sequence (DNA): TGCGCCAGCAGCCATGGGGGAGTAGCGGGAGTGGAAAACATTCAGTACTTC. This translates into CASSHGGVAGVENIQYF.

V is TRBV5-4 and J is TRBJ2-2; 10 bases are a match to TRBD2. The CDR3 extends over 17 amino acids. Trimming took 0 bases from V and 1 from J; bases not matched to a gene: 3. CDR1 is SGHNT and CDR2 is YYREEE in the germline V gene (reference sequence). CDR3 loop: CASSLGLAGGNTGELFF. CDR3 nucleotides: TGTGCCAGCAGCTTGGGCTTAGCGGGAGGGAACACCGGGGAGCTGTTTTTT. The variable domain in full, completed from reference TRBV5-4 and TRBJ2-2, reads ETGVTQSPTHLIKTRGQQVTLRCSSQSGHNTVSWYQQALGQGPQFIFQYYREEENGRGNFPPRFSGLQFPNYSSELNVNALELDDSALYLCASSLGLAGGNTGELFFGEGSRLTVL.

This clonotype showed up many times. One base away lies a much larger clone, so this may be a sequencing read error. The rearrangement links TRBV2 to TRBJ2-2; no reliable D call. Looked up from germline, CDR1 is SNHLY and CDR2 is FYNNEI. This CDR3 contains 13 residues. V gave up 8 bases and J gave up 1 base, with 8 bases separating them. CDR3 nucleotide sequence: TGTGCCAGCGTAGAGGTGAACACCGGGGAGCTGTTTTTT. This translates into CASVEVNTGELFF.

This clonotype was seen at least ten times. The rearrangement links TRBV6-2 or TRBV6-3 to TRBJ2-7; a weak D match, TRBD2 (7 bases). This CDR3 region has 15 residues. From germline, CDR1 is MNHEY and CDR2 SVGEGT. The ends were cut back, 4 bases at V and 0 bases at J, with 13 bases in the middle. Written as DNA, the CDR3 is TGTGCCAGCAGTTCCCGCGGGGGCGGCTCCTACGAGCAGTACTTC. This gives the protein CASSSRGGGSYEQYF.

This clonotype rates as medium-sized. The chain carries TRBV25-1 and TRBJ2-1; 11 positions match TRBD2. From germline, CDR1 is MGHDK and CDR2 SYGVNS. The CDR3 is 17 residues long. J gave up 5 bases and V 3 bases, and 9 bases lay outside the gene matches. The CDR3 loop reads CASSDIKTSGKDNEQFF. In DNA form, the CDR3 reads TGTGCCAGCAGTGACATCAAGACTAGCGGGAAAGACAATGAGCAGTTCTTC.

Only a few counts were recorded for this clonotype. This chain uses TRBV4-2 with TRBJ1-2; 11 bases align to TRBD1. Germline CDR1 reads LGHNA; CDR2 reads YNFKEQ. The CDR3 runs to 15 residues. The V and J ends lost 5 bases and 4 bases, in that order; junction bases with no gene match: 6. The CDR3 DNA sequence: TGTGCCAGCAGCTCGGGACAGGGGGAGAGCTATGGCTACACCTTC. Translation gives CASSSGQGESYGYTF.

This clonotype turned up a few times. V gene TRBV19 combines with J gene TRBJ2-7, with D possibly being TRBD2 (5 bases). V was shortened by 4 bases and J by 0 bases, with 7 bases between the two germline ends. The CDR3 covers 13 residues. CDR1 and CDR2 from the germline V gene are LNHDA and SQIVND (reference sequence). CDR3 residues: CASSTTSSYEQYF. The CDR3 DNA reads TGTGCCAGTAGTACTACTAGCTCCTACGAGCAGTACTTC.

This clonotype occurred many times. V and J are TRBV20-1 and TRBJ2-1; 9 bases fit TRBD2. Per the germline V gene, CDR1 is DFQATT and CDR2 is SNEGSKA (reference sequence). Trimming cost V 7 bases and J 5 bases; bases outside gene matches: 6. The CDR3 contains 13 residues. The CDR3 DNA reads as TGCAGTGTTGCGGGAGGGAACAACAATGAGCAGTTCTTC. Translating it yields CSVAGGNNNEQFF.

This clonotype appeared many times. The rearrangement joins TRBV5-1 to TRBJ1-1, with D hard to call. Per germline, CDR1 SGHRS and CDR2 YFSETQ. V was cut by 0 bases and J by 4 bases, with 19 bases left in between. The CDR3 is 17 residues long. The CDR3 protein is CASSLGGSASSFTEAFF. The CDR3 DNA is TGCGCCAGCAGCTTGGGAGGGTCTGCATCGAGTTTCACTGAAGCTTTCTTT. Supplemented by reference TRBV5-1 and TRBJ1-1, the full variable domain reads KAGVTQTPRYLIKTRGQQVTLSCSPISGHRSVSWYQQTPGQGLQFLFEYFSETQRNKGNFPGRFSGRQFSNSRSEMNVSTLELGDSALYLCASSLGGSASSFTEAFFGQGTRLTVV.

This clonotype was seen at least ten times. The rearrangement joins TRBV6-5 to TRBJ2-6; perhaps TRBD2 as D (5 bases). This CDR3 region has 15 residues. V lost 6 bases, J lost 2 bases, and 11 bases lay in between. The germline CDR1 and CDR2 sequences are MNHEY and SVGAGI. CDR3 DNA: TGTGCCAGCAGCCCGACCGGGGCTGGGGCCAACGTCCTGACTTTC. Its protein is CASSPTGAGANVLTF.

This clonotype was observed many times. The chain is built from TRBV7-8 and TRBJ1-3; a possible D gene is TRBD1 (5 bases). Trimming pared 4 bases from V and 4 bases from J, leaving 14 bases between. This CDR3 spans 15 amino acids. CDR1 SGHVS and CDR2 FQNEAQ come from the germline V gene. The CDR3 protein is CASSWRGLSGNTIYF. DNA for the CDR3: TGTGCCAGCAGCTGGAGGGGTCTCTCCGGAAACACCATATATTTT.

CDR3 loop: CASSLASRRGDTQYF. The CDR3 DNA sequence: TGCGCCAGCAGCTTGGCCTCGCGGAGAGGAGATACGCAGTATTTT. The rearrangement links TRBV5-1 to TRBJ2-3, with no clear D. Germline V CDR1 and CDR2: SGHRS, YFSETQ. The CDR3 spans 15 residues. V shed 0 bases and J shed 5 bases, with 13 bases lying between them.